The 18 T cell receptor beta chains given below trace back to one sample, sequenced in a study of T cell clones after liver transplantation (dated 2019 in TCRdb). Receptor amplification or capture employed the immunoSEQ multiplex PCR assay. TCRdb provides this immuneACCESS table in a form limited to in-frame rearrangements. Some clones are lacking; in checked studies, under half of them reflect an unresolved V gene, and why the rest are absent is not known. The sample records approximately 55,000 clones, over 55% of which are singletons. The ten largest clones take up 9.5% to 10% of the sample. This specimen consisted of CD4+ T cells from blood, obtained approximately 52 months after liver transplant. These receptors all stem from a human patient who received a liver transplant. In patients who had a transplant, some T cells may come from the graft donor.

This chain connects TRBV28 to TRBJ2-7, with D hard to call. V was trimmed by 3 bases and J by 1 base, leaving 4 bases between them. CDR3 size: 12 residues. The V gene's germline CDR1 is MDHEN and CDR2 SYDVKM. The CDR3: CASSFASYEQYF. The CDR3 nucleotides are TGTGCCAGCAGTTTCGCTTCCTACGAGCAGTACTTC.

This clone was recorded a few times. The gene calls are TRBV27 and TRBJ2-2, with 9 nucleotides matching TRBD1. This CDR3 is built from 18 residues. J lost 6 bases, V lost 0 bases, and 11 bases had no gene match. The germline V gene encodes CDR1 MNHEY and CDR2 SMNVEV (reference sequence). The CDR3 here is CASSLSLYRGRRAGELFF. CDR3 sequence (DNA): TGTGCCAGCAGTTTATCACTGTACAGGGGGCGGAGGGCCGGGGAGCTGTTTTTT.

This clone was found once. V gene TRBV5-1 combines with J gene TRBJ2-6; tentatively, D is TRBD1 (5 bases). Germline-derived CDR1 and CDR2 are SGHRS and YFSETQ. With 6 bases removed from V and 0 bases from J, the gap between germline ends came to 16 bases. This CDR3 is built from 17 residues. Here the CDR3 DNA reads TGCGCCAGCACCACACAGGCCGTTGGCTCTGGGGCCAACGTCCTGACTTTC. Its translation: CASTTQAVGSGANVLTF.

CDR3 DNA: TGTGCCAGCTCCAGGGGCACAGATACGCAGTATTTT. This translates into CASSRGTDTQYF. V usage is TRBV18 and J usage is TRBJ2-3; D is perhaps TRBD1 (5 bases). Looked up from germline, CDR1 is KGHSH and CDR2 is LQKENI. Trimming pared 6 bases from V and 1 base from J, leaving 5 bases between. The CDR3 is 12 residues long.

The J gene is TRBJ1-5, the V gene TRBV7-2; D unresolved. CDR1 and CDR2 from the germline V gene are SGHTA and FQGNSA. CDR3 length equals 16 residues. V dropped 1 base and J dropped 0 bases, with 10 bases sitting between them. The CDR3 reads CASSLGSRLSNQPQHF. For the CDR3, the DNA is TGTGCCAGCAGCTTAGGCAGCAGACTTAGCAATCAGCCCCAGCATTTT.

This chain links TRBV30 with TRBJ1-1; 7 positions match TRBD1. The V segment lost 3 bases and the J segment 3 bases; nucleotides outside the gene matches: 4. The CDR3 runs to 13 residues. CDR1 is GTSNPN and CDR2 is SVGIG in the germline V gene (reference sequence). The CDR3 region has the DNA TGTGCCTGGAGAGGGGGCGCGGACACTGAAGCTTTCTTT. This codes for CAWRGGADTEAFF.

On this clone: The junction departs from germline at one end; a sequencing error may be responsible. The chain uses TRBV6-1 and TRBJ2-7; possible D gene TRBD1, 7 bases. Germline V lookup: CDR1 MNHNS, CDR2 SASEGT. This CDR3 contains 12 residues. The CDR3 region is CASSEVRGQQYF. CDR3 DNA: TGTGCCAGCAGTGAGGTGCGGGGACAGCAATACTTC.

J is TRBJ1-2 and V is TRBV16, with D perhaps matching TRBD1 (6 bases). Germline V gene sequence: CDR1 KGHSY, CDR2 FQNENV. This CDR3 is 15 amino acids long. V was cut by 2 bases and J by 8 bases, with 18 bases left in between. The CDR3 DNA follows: TGTGCCAGCAGCCAAAGCCCGGGACAAGGCGGCGGCTACACCTTC. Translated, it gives CASSQSPGQGGGYTF. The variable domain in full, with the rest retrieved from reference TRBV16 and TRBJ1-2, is GEEVAQTPKHLVRGEGQKAKLYCAPIKGHSYVFWYQQVLKNEFKFLISFQNENVFDETGMPKERFSAKCLPNSPCSLEIQATKLEDSAVYFCASSQSPGQGGGYTFGSGTRLTVV.

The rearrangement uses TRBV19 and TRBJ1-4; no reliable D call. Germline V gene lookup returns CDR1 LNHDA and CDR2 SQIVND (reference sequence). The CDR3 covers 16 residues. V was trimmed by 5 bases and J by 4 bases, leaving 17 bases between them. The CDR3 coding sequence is TGTGCCAGTAGTTCTCGATTGGGAGAGGGTAATGAAAAACTGTTTTTT. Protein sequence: CASSSRLGEGNEKLFF.

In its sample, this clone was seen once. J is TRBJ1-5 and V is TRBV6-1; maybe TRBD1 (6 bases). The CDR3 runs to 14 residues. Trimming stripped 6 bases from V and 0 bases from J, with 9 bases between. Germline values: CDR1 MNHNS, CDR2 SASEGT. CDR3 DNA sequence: TGTGCCAGCAGGTCGACAGGTAGCAATCAGCCCCAGCATTTT. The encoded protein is CASRSTGSNQPQHF.

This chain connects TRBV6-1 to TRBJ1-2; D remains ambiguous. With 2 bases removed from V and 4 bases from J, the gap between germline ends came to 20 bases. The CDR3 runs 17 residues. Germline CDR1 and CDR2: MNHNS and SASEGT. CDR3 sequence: CASSENWGTLFSYGYTF. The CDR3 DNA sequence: TGTGCCAGCAGTGAAAATTGGGGTACTTTATTTTCCTATGGCTACACCTTC.

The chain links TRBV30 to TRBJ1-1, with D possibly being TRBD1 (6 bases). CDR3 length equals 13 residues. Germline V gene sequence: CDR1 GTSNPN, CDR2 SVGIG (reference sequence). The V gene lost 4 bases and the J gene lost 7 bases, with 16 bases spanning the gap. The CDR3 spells CAWTGGSTSEAFF. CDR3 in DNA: TGTGCCTGGACCGGGGGCTCAACTAGTGAAGCTTTCTTT.

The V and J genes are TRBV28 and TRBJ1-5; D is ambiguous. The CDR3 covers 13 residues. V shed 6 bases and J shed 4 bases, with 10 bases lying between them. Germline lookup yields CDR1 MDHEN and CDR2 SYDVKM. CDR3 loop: CASRPDLNQPQHF. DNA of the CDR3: TGTGCCAGCAGGCCTGACCTAAATCAGCCCCAGCATTTT.

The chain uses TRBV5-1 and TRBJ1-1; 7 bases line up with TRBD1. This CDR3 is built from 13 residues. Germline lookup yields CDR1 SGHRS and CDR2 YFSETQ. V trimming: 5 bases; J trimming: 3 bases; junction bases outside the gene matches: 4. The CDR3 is CASRVGTDTEAFF. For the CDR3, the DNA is TGCGCCAGCAGGGTTGGGACAGACACTGAAGCTTTCTTT.

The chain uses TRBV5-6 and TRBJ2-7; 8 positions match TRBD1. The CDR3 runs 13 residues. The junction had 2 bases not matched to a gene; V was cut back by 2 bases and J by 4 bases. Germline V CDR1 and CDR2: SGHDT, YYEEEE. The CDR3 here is CASSLNRGYEQYF. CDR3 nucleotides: TGTGCCAGCAGCTTAAACAGGGGGTACGAGCAGTACTTC.

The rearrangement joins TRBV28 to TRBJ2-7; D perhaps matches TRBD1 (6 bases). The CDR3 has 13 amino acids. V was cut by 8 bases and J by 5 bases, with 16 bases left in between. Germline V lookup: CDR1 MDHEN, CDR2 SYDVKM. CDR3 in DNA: TGTGCCAGCGGGTCACAGGGAACCCACGAGCAGTACTTC. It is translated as CASGSQGTHEQYF.

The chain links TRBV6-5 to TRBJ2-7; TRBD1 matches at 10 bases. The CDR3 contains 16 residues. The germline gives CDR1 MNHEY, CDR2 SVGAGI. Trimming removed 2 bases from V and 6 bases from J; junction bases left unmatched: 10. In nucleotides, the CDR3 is TGTGCCAGCAGTTACGCTCCCGGACAGGGGGGAACCGAGCAGTACTTC. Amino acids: CASSYAPGQGGTEQYF.

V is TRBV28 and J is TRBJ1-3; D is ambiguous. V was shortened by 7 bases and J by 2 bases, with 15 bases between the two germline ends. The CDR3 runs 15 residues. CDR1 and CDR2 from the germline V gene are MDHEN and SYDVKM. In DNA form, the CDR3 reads TGTGCCAGCACCCTAGAAGAGGCTACTGGAAACACCATATATTTT. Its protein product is CASTLEEATGNTIYF.